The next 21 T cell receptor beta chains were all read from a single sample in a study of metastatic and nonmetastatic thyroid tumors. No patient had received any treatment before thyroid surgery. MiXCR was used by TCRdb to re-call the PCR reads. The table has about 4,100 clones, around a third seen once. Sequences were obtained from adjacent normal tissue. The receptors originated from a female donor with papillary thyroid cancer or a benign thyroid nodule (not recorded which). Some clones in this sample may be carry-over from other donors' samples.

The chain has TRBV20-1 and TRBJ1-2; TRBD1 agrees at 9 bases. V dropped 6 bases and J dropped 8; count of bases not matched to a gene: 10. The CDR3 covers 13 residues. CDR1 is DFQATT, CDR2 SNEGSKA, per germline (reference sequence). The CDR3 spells CSAPDRGDGGYTF. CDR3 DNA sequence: TGCAGTGCACCTGACAGGGGGGATGGAGGCTACACCTTC.

The CDR3: CASSLQGGLSYNEQFF. CDR3 in DNA: TGTGCCAGCAGCTTACAGGGTGGGTTGTCCTACAATGAGCAGTTCTTC. This chain joins TRBV11-1 and TRBJ2-1, with D possibly being TRBD1 (5 bases). The CDR3 is made up of 16 amino acids. V lost 2 bases and J 1 base, leaving 12 bases between the germline ends. Germline V gene sequence: CDR1 SGHAT, CDR2 FQDESV (reference sequence).

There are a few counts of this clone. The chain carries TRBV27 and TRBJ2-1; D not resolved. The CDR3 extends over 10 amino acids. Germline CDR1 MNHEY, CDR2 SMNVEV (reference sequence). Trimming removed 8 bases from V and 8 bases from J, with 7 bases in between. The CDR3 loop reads CASGFYEQFF. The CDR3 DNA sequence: TGTGCCAGCGGATTCTATGAGCAGTTCTTC.

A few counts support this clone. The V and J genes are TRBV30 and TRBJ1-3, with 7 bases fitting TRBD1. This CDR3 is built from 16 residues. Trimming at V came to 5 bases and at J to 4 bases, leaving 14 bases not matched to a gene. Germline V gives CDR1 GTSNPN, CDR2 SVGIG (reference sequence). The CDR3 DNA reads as TGTGCCTGGTGGGCCCTTGGAAGGGGGCAAGGAAACACCATATATTTT. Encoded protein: CAWWALGRGQGNTIYF.

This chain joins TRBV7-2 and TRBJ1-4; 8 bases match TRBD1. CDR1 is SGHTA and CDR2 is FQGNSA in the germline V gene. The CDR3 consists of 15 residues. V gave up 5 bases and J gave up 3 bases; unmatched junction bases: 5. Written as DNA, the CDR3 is TGTGCCAGCAGCACCCAGGGACAGGCTAATGAAAAACTGTTTTTT. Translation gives CASSTQGQANEKLFF.

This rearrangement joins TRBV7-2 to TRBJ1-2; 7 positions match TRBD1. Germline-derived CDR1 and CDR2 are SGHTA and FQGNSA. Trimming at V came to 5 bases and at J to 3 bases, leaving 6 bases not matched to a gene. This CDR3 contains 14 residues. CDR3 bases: TGTGCCAGCAGCCTGACAGGGCACGACTATGGCTACACCTTC. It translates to CASSLTGHDYGYTF. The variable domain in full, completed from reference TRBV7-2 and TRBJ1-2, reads GAGVSQSPSNKVTEKGKDVELRCDPISGHTALYWYRQSLGQGLEFLIYFQGNSAPDKSGLPSDRFSAERTGGSVSTLTIQRTQQEDSAVYLCASSLTGHDYGYTFGSGTRLTVV.

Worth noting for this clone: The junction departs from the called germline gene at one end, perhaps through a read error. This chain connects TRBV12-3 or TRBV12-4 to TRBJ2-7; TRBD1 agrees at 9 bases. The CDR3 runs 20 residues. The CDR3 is CGSSFSGTGKLAGFSYEQYF. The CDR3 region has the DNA TGTGGCAGCAGTTTCAGCGGGACAGGGAAGCTAGCTGGATTCTCATACGAGCAGTACTTC.

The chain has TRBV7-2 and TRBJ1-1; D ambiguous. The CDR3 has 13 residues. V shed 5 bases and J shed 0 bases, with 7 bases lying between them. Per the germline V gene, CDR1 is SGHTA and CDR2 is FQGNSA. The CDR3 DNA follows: TGTGCCAGCAGCCCTTACATGAACACTGAAGCTTTCTTT. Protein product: CASSPYMNTEAFF.

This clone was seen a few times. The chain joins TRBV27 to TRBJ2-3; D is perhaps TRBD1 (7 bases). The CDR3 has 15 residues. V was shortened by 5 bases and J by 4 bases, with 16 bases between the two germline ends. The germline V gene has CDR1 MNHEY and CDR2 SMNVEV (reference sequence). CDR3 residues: CASSTSSRGADTQYF. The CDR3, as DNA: TGTGCCAGCAGTACTAGCAGCAGGGGGGCAGATACGCAGTATTTT.

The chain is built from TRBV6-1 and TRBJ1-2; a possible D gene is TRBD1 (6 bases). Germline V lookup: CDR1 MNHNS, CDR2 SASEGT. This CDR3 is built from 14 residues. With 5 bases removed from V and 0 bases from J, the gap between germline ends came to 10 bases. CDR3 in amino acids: CASSKDRTNYGYTF. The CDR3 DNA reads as TGTGCCAGCAGTAAAGACAGGACTAACTATGGCTACACCTTC.

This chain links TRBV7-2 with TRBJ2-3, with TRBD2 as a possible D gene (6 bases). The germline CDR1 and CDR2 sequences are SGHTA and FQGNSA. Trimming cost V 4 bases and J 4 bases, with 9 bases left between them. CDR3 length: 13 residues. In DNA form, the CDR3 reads TGTGCCAGCAGCTACGGCGGGGCAGATACGCAGTATTTT. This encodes CASSYGGADTQYF.

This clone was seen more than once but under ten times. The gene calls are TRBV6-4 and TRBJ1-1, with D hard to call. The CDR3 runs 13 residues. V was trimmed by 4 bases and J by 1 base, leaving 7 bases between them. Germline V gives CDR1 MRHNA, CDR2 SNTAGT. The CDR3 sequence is CASSAKENTEAFF. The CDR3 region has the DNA TGTGCCAGCAGTGCAAAGGAGAACACTGAAGCTTTCTTT.

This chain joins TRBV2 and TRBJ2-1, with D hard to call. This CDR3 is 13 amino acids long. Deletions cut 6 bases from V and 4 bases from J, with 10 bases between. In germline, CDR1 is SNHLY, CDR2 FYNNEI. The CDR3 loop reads CASSRFPYNEQFF. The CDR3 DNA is TGTGCCAGCAGCCGATTCCCTTACAATGAGCAGTTCTTC.

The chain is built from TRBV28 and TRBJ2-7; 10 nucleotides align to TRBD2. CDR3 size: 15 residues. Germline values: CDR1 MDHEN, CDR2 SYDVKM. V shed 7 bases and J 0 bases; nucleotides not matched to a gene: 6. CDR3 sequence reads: CASTSSSGSSYEQYF. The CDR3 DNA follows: TGTGCCAGCACCTCCTCTAGCGGGAGCTCCTACGAGCAGTACTTC.

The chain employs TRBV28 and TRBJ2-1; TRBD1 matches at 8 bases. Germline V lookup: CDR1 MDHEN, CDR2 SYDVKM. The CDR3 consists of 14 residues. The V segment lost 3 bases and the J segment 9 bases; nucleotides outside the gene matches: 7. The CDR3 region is CASSLTGVGREQFF. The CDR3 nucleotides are TGTGCCAGCAGTTTGACAGGGGTTGGACGTGAGCAGTTCTTC.

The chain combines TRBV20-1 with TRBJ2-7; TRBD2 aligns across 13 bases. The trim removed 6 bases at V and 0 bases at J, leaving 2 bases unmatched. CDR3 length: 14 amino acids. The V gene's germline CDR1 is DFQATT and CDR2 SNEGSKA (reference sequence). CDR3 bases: TGCAGTGCCACTAGCGGGAGGGTCTCCTACGAGCAGTACTTC. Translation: CSATSGRVSYEQYF.

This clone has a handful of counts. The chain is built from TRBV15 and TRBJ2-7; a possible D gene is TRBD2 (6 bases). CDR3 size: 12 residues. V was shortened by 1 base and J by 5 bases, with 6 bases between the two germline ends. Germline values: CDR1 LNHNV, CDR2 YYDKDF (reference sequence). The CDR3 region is CATSRAGDEQYF. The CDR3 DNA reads TGTGCCACCAGCAGAGCGGGGGACGAGCAGTACTTC.

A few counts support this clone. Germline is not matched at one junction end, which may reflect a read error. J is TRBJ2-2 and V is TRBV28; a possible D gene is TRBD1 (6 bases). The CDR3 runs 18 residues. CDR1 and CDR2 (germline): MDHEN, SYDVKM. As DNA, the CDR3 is TGTGCCAGCAGACCCATCAAAATGGACAGAGGGAACACCTGGGAGCTGTTTTTT. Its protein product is CASRPIKMDRGNTWELFF.

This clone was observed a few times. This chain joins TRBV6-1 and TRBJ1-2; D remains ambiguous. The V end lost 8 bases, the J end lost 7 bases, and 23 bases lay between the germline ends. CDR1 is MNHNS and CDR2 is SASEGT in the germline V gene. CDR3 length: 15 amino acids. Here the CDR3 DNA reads TGTGCCAGCGTCGATGGATCGTCTAGACGGGGTGGCTACACCTTC. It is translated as CASVDGSSRRGGYTF.

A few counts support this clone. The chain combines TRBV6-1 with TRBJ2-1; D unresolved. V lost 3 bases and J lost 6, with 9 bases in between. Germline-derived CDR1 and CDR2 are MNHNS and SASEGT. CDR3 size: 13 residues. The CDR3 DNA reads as TGTGCCAGCAGTGAGGGGTACCCCAATGAGCAGTTCTTC. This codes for CASSEGYPNEQFF.

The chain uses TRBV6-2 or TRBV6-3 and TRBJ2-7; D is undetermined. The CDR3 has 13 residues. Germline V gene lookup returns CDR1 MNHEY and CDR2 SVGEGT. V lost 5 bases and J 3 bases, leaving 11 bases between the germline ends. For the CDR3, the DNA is TGTGCCAGCAGTGAGGAACCATACTACGAGCAGTACTTC. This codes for CASSEEPYYEQYF.